The 8 T cell receptor beta chains presented below share a single source sample, sequenced in a study of cytomegalovirus exposure and HLA in healthy donors. The PCR made use of 60 Vbeta and 13 Jbeta primers. Measured with immunoSEQ multiplex PCR; TCRdb has only the in-frame clones, and not every one. The profile shows approximately 140,000 clones, just under 75% of them singletons. Specimen: PBMCs. The receptor set was obtained from a woman under 30 in good health and CMV-seronegative.

This clone has only a few counts. This chain uses TRBV5-1 with TRBJ2-1, with 7 bases matching TRBD2. J was trimmed by 1 base and V by 0 bases; bases with no gene match: 7. Germline lookup yields CDR1 SGHRS and CDR2 YFSETQ. The CDR3 sequence is 17 residues long. This CDR3 reads CASSLGSGGVSYNEQFF. CDR3 DNA sequence: TGCGCCAGCAGCTTGGGATCTGGGGGGGTGTCCTACAATGAGCAGTTCTTC.

The rearrangement links TRBV6-5 to TRBJ2-4, with 7 positions matching TRBD1. CDR3 size: 15 residues. Trimming took 2 bases from V and 1 from J; bases not matched to a gene: 2. Germline V lookup: CDR1 MNHEY, CDR2 SVGAGI. The chain's CDR3 is CASSYQQGAKNIQYF. The CDR3 DNA is TGTGCCAGCAGTTACCAACAGGGGGCCAAAAACATTCAGTACTTC.

The V gene is TRBV6-5, the J gene TRBJ2-1; 11 bases agree with TRBD2. Germline V gives CDR1 MNHEY, CDR2 SVGAGI. The CDR3 extends over 15 amino acids. V gave up 6 bases and J gave up 5 bases; unmatched junction bases: 6. CDR3 DNA: TGTGCCAGCAGATCGCCGGGACTAGCGGACAATGAGCAGTTCTTC. Translated: CASRSPGLADNEQFF.

This sequence joins TRBV29-1 and TRBJ2-1, with TRBD2 matching 8 bases. The CDR3 totals 15 residues. J was trimmed by 0 bases and V by 5 bases; bases with no gene match: 6. Germline CDR1 SQVTM, CDR2 ANQGSEA. The CDR3 DNA reads as TGCAGCGTTAAACTAGCGGATTTCTCCTACAATGAGCAGTTCTTC. Translated: CSVKLADFSYNEQFF.

The chain combines TRBV29-1 with TRBJ1-2; 7 bases fit TRBD1. The CDR3 sequence is 13 residues long. Per the germline V gene, CDR1 is SQVTM and CDR2 is ANQGSEA. Losses at the gene ends were 5 bases for V and 5 bases for J; bases not matched to a gene: 8. The CDR3 DNA is TGCAGCGTTCGCACAGGGGTGGTGTATGGCTACACCTTC. This codes for CSVRTGVVYGYTF.

This chain uses TRBV6-5 with TRBJ1-1; TRBD1 is a possible D gene (6 bases). Germline assignment: CDR1 MNHEY and CDR2 SVGAGI. The ends were cut back, 6 bases at V and 4 bases at J, with 18 bases in the middle. This CDR3 spans 15 amino acids. The CDR3 protein is CASSMQGPALTEAFF. In nucleotides, the CDR3 is TGTGCCAGCAGCATGCAGGGGCCGGCACTCACTGAAGCTTTCTTT.

The chain combines TRBV7-9 with TRBJ2-3; 9 bases map to TRBD2. J was trimmed by 5 bases and V by 5 bases; bases with no gene match: 8. The CDR3 spans 15 residues. From germline, CDR1 is SEHNR and CDR2 FQNEAQ (reference sequence). CDR3 nucleotides: TGTGCCAGCAGCCAAGCGGGGGGCAAGGAAGATACGCAGTATTTT. Its translation: CASSQAGGKEDTQYF.

The genes are TRBV5-6 and TRBJ1-5; D possibly corresponds to TRBD1 (5 bases). In germline, CDR1 is SGHDT, CDR2 YYEEEE. The CDR3 sequence is 15 residues long. The V end was cut by 0 bases, the J end by 4 bases, with 11 bases between. CDR3 protein: CASSLAAGRNQPQHF. The CDR3 DNA follows: TGTGCCAGCAGCTTGGCGGCAGGGAGGAATCAGCCCCAGCATTTT.